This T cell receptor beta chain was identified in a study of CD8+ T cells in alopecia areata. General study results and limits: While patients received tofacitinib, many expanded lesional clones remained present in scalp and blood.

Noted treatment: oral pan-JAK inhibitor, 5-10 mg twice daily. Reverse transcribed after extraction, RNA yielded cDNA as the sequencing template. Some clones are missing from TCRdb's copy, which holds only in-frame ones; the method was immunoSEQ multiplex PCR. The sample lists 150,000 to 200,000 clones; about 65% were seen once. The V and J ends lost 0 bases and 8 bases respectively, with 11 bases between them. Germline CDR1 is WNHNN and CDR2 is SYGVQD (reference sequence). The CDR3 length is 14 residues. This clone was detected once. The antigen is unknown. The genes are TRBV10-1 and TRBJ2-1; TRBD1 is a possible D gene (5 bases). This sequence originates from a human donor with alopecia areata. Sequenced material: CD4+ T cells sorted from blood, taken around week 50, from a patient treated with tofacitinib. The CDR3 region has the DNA TGCGCCAGCAGTGAGTCGGGGCAGATCCATGAGCAGTTCTTC. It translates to CASSESGQIHEQFF.